This T cell receptor beta chain originates from a study of cytomegalovirus exposure and HLA in healthy donors. Across the whole study: Among the roughly 400 donors who were genotyped, approximately 83% fell in the genetic ancestry cluster that is associated with self-reported Caucasian donors.

Turning to this clone: No antigen is known for it.

Use of 60 Vbeta and 13 Jbeta primers characterized the PCR. The repertoire was sequenced with immunoSEQ multiplex PCR; TCRdb's copy has only in-frame clones and lacks some. Among 150,000 to 200,000 clones listed, roughly 80% were seen once. Findings and caveats of the study: According to the study, 160 or so TCR beta chains were cytomegalovirus-associated. Immune exposure was documented only through CMV serostatus.

This TCR was sampled from a woman in her thirties or forties in good health and CMV-seropositive. Material: PBMCs.

The CDR3 DNA sequence: TGTGCCAGCAGTTTAGGGGGGACGGCAGATGAAAAACTGTTTTTT. Its translation: CASSLGGTADEKLFF. The chain carries TRBV28 and TRBJ1-4; D may be TRBD1 (5 bases). V was clipped by 2 bases and J by 6 bases, with 13 bases between them. This CDR3 is built from 15 residues. Germline loops: CDR1 MDHEN, CDR2 SYDVKM.